Described below is a single T cell receptor (beta chain) sequence and its context. Its antigen remains unknown. Researchers report immunoSEQ v3.0 was run at survey level. Each sample aimed for about 35,000-50,000 sequenced T-cell genomes. TCRdb's copy holds only in-frame clones and misses some; the assay was immunoSEQ multiplex PCR. The table has 20,000 to 25,000 clones, roughly 80% seen once. The data originate from a study of long-term antiretroviral therapy in people with HIV. Regarding the study as a whole: Once patients were on ART, diversity went higher but still fell short of transplant donor controls.

Trimming removed 5 bases from V and 10 bases from J, with 17 bases in between. This CDR3 contains 14 residues. CDR1 is MNHEY, CDR2 SVGAGI, per germline. Sequencing used unsorted PBMCs, obtained 1.6 years after starting antiretroviral therapy. The gene calls are TRBV6-5 and TRBJ1-4; TRBD1 might be the D (6 bases). The sequence was collected from a man between 40 and 49 years old with HIV. The CDR3 here is CASSRQALQGKLFF. As DNA, the CDR3 is TGTGCCAGCAGTCGACAGGCACTTCAGGGAAAACTGTTTTTT.